A selection of T cell receptor beta chains follows, all from one sample in a study of T cell changes during pregnancy in multiple sclerosis. Profiled with immunoSEQ multiplex PCR; TCRdb holds only in-frame clones, not every one. Of around 66,000 clones in the sample, around 91% were seen once. This sample comprised peripheral blood, obtained in the third trimester of pregnancy. These receptors came from a female donor in good health, enrolled as a control in a pregnancy study. Each CDR3 is given without its conserved first and last residue. D genes are given only for firm matches.

TRBV5-1	-	TRBJ1-2	ASSLRGGSSNYGYT
TRBV6-4	TRBD1	TRBJ2-4	ASSAEATGSNIQY
TRBV27	TRBD1	TRBJ1-1	ASSPHRGRKNTEAF
TRBV6-5	-	TRBJ1-5	ASSYPGGAQH
TRBV6-6	TRBD1	TRBJ2-1	ASTQTGGLNEQF
TRBV4-2	TRBD2	TRBJ2-1	ASSQEGTSGYNEQF
TRBV6-6	TRBD1	TRBJ1-1	ASINGAGGNTEAF
TRBV6-1	TRBD2	TRBJ2-3	ASRSGGVPDTQY
TRBV7-9	TRBD2	TRBJ2-2	ASSPSGRGSGELF
TRBV19	-	TRBJ1-5	ASTPLTAGQPQH
TRBV5-4	-	TRBJ1-2	ASSSLLLTGNYGYT
TRBV7-9	-	TRBJ2-2	ASSLTARALAGELF
TRBV19	-	TRBJ2-4	ASSIMGGALAKNIQY
TRBV6-4	-	TRBJ2-1	ASSDDGLRNEQF
TRBV2	-	TRBJ2-5	ASRSGPQETQY
TRBV27	-	TRBJ2-1	ASSKLVLGNEQF
TRBV5-1	TRBD1	TRBJ1-2	ASSSYPDRGPNYGYT
TRBV7-8	TRBD1	TRBJ2-7	ASSFPGTGGDEQY
TRBV9	TRBD1	TRBJ2-3	ASSVGTGGDTQY
TRBV6-1	TRBD2	TRBJ2-1	ASRTSGSNEQF
TRBV6-5	TRBD2	TRBJ2-7	ASSLLAGSYEQY
TRBV9	TRBD2	TRBJ2-3	ASSEAGSTDTQY
TRBV27	TRBD2	TRBJ2-1	ASSRSSGRAGNEQF
TRBV5-1	TRBD1	TRBJ1-2	ASSLVTGGTVGYT
TRBV5-4	TRBD2	TRBJ2-7	ASSLALAGGQNEQY
TRBV5-4	-	TRBJ2-7	ASSFGSSYEQY
TRBV9	-	TRBJ2-5	ASSVEGYPGETQY
TRBV7-9	-	TRBJ2-1	ASSFLGADEQF
TRBV11-2	-	TRBJ1-2	ASSPRQSSNYGYT
TRBV13	TRBD1	TRBJ2-7	ASNPLDREAYEQY
TRBV7-2	-	TRBJ2-1	ASNQTPNNEQF
TRBV5-1	-	TRBJ1-1	ASSVDPSGPGQEAF
TRBV9	-	TRBJ2-7	ASSTSGGYEQY
TRBV19	TRBD2	TRBJ2-7	ASSIISGNSEQY
TRBV11-2	TRBD1	TRBJ2-7	ASSPRPRTGLYEQY
TRBV29-1	-	TRBJ1-2	SVAPRYSYGYT
TRBV30	TRBD2	TRBJ2-6	AWNREGRALFAGANVLT
TRBV19	TRBD2	TRBJ2-2	ASSIGLAGAYGELF
TRBV28	TRBD1	TRBJ1-5	ASTTGQGNQPQH
TRBV5-1	TRBD1	TRBJ1-2	ASSPGTGYGYT
TRBV19	-	TRBJ1-2	ASSRGGYT
TRBV5-1	-	TRBJ2-3	ASSLEGGTDTQY
TRBV11-2	-	TRBJ2-5	ACGLNQETQY